The next 29 T cell receptor beta chains were all read from a single sample in a study of cytomegalovirus exposure and HLA in healthy donors. PCR was performed using 60 Vbeta and 13 Jbeta primers. Generated by immunoSEQ multiplex PCR, the TCRdb table keeps only in-frame clones and is missing some. The table has about 150,000 clones, 65% to 85% seen once. Source material: PBMCs. The receptors shown here come from a woman aged 40-49 years in good health and CMV-seropositive.

V and J are TRBV6-6 and TRBJ1-2, with a tentative D call TRBD1 (6 bases). V dropped 0 bases and J dropped 4 bases, with 12 bases sitting between them. CDR1 and CDR2 from the germline V gene are MNHNY and SVGAGI (reference sequence). The CDR3 sequence is 15 residues long. The CDR3 is CASSYSIDRSYGYTF. The CDR3 DNA reads as TGTGCCAGCAGTTACTCGATTGACAGGAGCTATGGCTACACCTTC.

The V gene is TRBV27, the J gene TRBJ1-2; possible D gene TRBD1, 6 bases. Germline V CDR1 and CDR2: MNHEY, SMNVEV (reference sequence). Trimming left V 10 bases short and J 4 bases short, with 16 bases between. The CDR3 has 13 residues. The CDR3, as DNA: TGTGCCACCTCTCGGACAGTTAGCTATGGCTACACCTTC. It encodes CATSRTVSYGYTF.

The chain carries TRBV10-3 and TRBJ2-1, with D perhaps TRBD2 (6 bases). The CDR3 contains 12 residues. CDR1 and CDR2 (germline): ENHRY, SYGVKD. Trimming left V 4 bases short and J 6 bases short, with 7 bases between. The CDR3 here is CAISGTTNEQFF. The CDR3 DNA is TGTGCCATCAGTGGGACTACCAATGAGCAGTTCTTC.

The chain combines TRBV10-3 with TRBJ2-7; tentatively, D is TRBD1 (6 bases). Germline loops: CDR1 ENHRY, CDR2 SYGVKD. This CDR3 is 16 amino acids long. V was pared by 5 bases and J by 0 bases, with 17 bases between. Here the CDR3 DNA reads TGTGCCATCAGTTATACAGGGACCTACAGCTCCTACGAGCAGTACTTC. Translating gives CAISYTGTYSSYEQYF.

The rearrangement uses TRBV29-1 and TRBJ1-2; D ambiguous. Germline lookup yields CDR1 SQVTM and CDR2 ANQGSEA. The V gene lost 4 bases and the J gene lost 5 bases, with 8 bases spanning the gap. The CDR3 length is 11 residues. This CDR3 is CSVGSEYGYTF. As DNA, the CDR3 is TGCAGCGTTGGCAGTGAATATGGCTACACCTTC.

CDR3 residues: CASTLTGLNQPQHF. The CDR3 DNA sequence: TGTGCCAGCACCCTGACAGGGCTCAATCAGCCCCAGCATTTT. This chain uses TRBV5-6 with TRBJ1-5; TRBD1 aligns across 7 bases. The trim removed 6 bases at V and 3 bases at J, leaving 6 bases unmatched. This CDR3 has 14 residues. CDR1 SGHDT and CDR2 YYEEEE come from the germline V gene. Combining the CDR3 with reference TRBV5-6 and TRBJ1-5 gives the whole variable domain DAGVTQSPTHLIKTRGQQVTLRCSPKSGHDTVSWYQQALGQGPQFIFQYYEEEERQRGNFPDRFSGHQFPNYSSELNVNALLLGDSALYLCASTLTGLNQPQHFGDGTRLSIL.

The rearrangement links TRBV28 to TRBJ2-6; D is perhaps TRBD2 (7 bases). The CDR3 loop spans 15 amino acids. The germline V gene encodes CDR1 MDHEN and CDR2 SYDVKM. Trimming cost V 7 bases and J 3 bases, with 13 bases left between them. The CDR3: CASTPGGRGANVLTF. The CDR3 DNA reads TGTGCCAGCACCCCCGGGGGGCGTGGGGCCAACGTCCTGACTTTC.

This sequence joins TRBV11-2 and TRBJ2-1; TRBD2 matches 7 bases. After removal of 1 base from V and 2 bases from J, the junction contained 11 bases not matched to a gene. There are 18 residues in the CDR3. CDR1 SGHAT and CDR2 FQNNGV come from the germline V gene. The DNA of the CDR3 is TGTGCCAGCAGCTTAGCCGCGGGAGAGTTCGGGGCCTACAATGAGCAGTTCTTC. This sequence encodes CASSLAAGEFGAYNEQFF.

V gene TRBV5-4 combines with J gene TRBJ1-2; TRBD1 is a possible D gene (6 bases). Germline V gives CDR1 SGHNT, CDR2 YYREEE (reference sequence). There are 14 residues in the CDR3. The ends were cut back, 3 bases at V and 7 bases at J, with 16 bases in the middle. CDR3 amino acids: CASSWGQDSGGYTF. The CDR3 nucleotides read TGTGCCAGCAGCTGGGGACAAGACAGTGGTGGCTACACCTTC.

The V gene is TRBV27, the J gene TRBJ2-7, with D possibly matching TRBD1 (6 bases). The CDR3 has 15 residues. V lost 3 bases and J lost 3, with 15 bases in between. The germline gives CDR1 MNHEY, CDR2 SMNVEV (reference sequence). The CDR3 sequence: CASSFGLSGVYEQYF. The DNA of the CDR3 is TGTGCCAGCAGTTTCGGCCTCTCAGGGGTCTACGAGCAGTACTTC.

J is TRBJ2-5 and V is TRBV5-1; 7 nucleotides line up with TRBD2. V lost 4 bases, J lost 9 bases, and 6 bases stayed unmatched. Germline loops: CDR1 SGHRS, CDR2 YFSETQ. The CDR3 extends over 12 amino acids. The CDR3 coding sequence is TGCGCCAGCAGCCGTACTCGGGAGGCCCAGTACTTC. As protein: CASSRTREAQYF. The full variable domain, with the rest looked up from reference TRBV5-1 and TRBJ2-5, is KAGVTQTPRYLIKTRGQQVTLSCSPISGHRSVSWYQQTPGQGLQFLFEYFSETQRNKGNFPGRFSGRQFSNSRSEMNVSTLELGDSALYLCASSRTREAQYFGPGTRLLVL.

V gene TRBV4-3 combines with J gene TRBJ1-2, with 8 bases that match TRBD1. V lost 8 bases, J lost 7 bases, and 15 bases stayed unmatched. The germline CDR1 and CDR2 sequences are LGHNA and YSLEER. CDR3 size: 15 residues. Written as DNA, the CDR3 is TGCGCCAGCCGACTGCAAGGGACAGGTCCCTCTGGCTACACCTTC. Translation gives CASRLQGTGPSGYTF.

The chain employs TRBV15 and TRBJ2-7; unclear D gene. V was clipped by 0 bases and J by 0 bases, with 9 bases between them. Looked up from germline, CDR1 is LNHNV and CDR2 is YYDKDF (reference sequence). The CDR3 sequence is 15 residues long. The CDR3 DNA reads TGTGCCACCAGCAGAGATACGGTTAGCTCCTACGAGCAGTACTTC. Translated, it gives CATSRDTVSSYEQYF. The variable domain in full, completed from reference TRBV15 and TRBJ2-7, reads DAMVIQNPRYQVTQFGKPVTLSCSQTLNHNVMYWYQQKSSQAPKLLFHYYDKDFNNEADTPDNFQSRRPNTSFCFLDIRSPGLGDTAMYLCATSRDTVSSYEQYFGPGTRLTVT.

The V gene is TRBV10-3, the J gene TRBJ1-2; 7 bases map to TRBD1. V trimming: 1 base; J trimming: 0 bases; junction bases outside the gene matches: 5. The CDR3 contains 16 residues. Germline values: CDR1 ENHRY, CDR2 SYGVKD. CDR3 amino acids: CAISEWTRGTNYGYTF. CDR3 DNA: TGTGCCATCAGTGAGTGGACCAGGGGGACTAACTATGGCTACACCTTC.

The table lists this clone with a count of one. Here the CDR3 DNA reads TGTGCCAGCAGTTCAGGACTCTTTGGCAGGAATCAGCCCCAGCATTTT. Residues: CASSSGLFGRNQPQHF. This chain joins TRBV27 and TRBJ1-5; no reliable D call. The germline V gene encodes CDR1 MNHEY and CDR2 SMNVEV (reference sequence). Trimming removed 4 bases at V and 4 bases at J, with 17 bases between. The CDR3 runs to 16 residues.

The chain is built from TRBV28 and TRBJ1-5; possibly TRBD1 for D (5 bases). This CDR3 contains 14 residues. V was clipped by 7 bases and J by 6 bases, with 16 bases between them. In germline, CDR1 is MDHEN, CDR2 SYDVKM. CDR3 residues: CASKMPGSLQPQHF. Written as DNA, the CDR3 is TGTGCCAGCAAGATGCCAGGGTCGCTTCAGCCCCAGCATTTT.

The chain couples TRBV6-4 to TRBJ2-6, with 8 positions matching TRBD2. V was pared by 5 bases and J by 0 bases, with 0 bases of the junction left unmatched. Per the germline V gene, CDR1 is MRHNA and CDR2 is SNTAGT. The CDR3 is 15 amino acids. The CDR3 region has the DNA TGTGCCAGCAGTACTAGCGGCTCTGGGGCCAACGTCCTGACTTTC. Translated, it gives CASSTSGSGANVLTF.

V and J are TRBV15 and TRBJ1-1, with a tentative D call TRBD1 (6 bases). The CDR3 loop spans 18 amino acids. CDR1 is LNHNV and CDR2 is YYDKDF in the germline V gene (reference sequence). Trimming left V 3 bases short and J 0 bases short, with 20 bases between. The CDR3 here is CATSSGGGGGDLNTEAFF. CDR3 nucleotide sequence: TGTGCCACCAGCAGCGGGGGGGGCGGAGGAGACTTGAACACTGAAGCTTTCTTT.

As concerns this clone: At one boundary the junction diverges from the germline segment, which might be a read error. The genes are TRBV4-1 and TRBJ2-3; the D is unclear. Germline CDR1 and CDR2: MGHRA and YSYEKL. The CDR3 length is 13 residues. The CDR3 DNA follows: TGTGCCAGCAGCCAAGATGTAGCAGATACGCAGTATTTT. Protein product: CASSQDVADTQYF.

The chain employs TRBV7-9 and TRBJ2-7; TRBD2 agrees at 7 bases. The J segment lost 3 bases and the V segment lost 5 bases, leaving 7 bases of the junction unmatched. Germline CDR1 is SEHNR and CDR2 is FQNEAQ (reference sequence). This CDR3 has 14 amino acids. CDR3 in DNA: TGTGCCAGCAGCAGATCGGGGGGTAACTACGAGCAGTACTTC. This gives the protein CASSRSGGNYEQYF. Supplemented by reference TRBV7-9 and TRBJ2-7, the full variable domain reads DTGVSQNPRHKITKRGQNVTFRCDPISEHNRLYWYRQTLGQGPEFLTYFQNEAQLEKSRLLSDRFSAERPKGSFSTLEIQRTEQGDSAMYLCASSRSGGNYEQYFGPGTRLTVT.

This clone was seen just once. The chain joins TRBV7-9 to TRBJ2-7, with 10 bases identical to TRBD1. Germline values: CDR1 SEHNR, CDR2 FQNEAQ (reference sequence). The CDR3 has 13 amino acids. V lost 4 bases, J lost 4 bases, and 1 base stayed unmatched. DNA for the CDR3: TGTGCCAGCAGCTGGGACAGGGGATACGAGCAGTACTTC. Amino acids: CASSWDRGYEQYF.

The chain employs TRBV14 and TRBJ2-5; no reliable D call. From germline, CDR1 is SGHDN and CDR2 FVKESK. CDR3 size: 14 residues. Between the trimmed V and J ends, which lost 6 bases and 5 bases, there was a span of 16 bases. CDR3 bases: TGTGCCAGCAGTCTCCTGAGTGTCGAGGAGACCCAGTACTTC. Translating gives CASSLLSVEETQYF.

The V call is TRBV5-5, the J call TRBJ2-1; 7 nucleotides agree with TRBD1. The germline V gene encodes CDR1 SGHKS and CDR2 YYEKEE (reference sequence). V was clipped by 4 bases and J by 7 bases; unmatched bases: 2. The CDR3 consists of 12 residues. The DNA of the CDR3 is TGTGCCAGCAGCCAACAGGGGAATGAGCAGTTCTTC. Its translation: CASSQQGNEQFF. The whole variable domain, remainder taken from reference TRBV5-5 and TRBJ2-1, is DAGVTQSPTHLIKTRGQQVTLRCSPISGHKSVSWYQQVLGQGPQFIFQYYEKEERGRGNFPDRFSARQFPNYSSELNVNALLLGDSALYLCASSQQGNEQFFGPGTRLTVL.

This rearrangement joins TRBV30 to TRBJ2-5; no reliable D call. V lost 7 bases and J 3 bases, leaving 9 bases between the germline ends. Germline V lookup: CDR1 GTSNPN, CDR2 SVGIG (reference sequence). CDR3 length equals 11 residues. CDR3 nucleotides: TGTGCCTCAAAAACAGAAGAGACCCAGTACTTC. It yields the protein CASKTEETQYF.

V usage is TRBV30 and J usage is TRBJ1-2; no reliable D call. The CDR3 is made up of 13 amino acids. The germline V gene encodes CDR1 GTSNPN and CDR2 SVGIG (reference sequence). With 2 bases removed from V and 4 bases from J, the gap between germline ends came to 11 bases. CDR3 sequence reads: CAWSTASPYGYTF. CDR3 nucleotide sequence: TGTGCCTGGAGTACAGCCTCGCCCTATGGCTACACCTTC. The full variable domain, completed using reference TRBV30 and TRBJ1-2, is SQTIHQWPATLVQPVGSPLSLECTVEGTSNPNLYWYRQAAGRGLQLLFYSVGIGQISSEVPQNLSASRPQDRQFILSSKKLLLSDSGFYLCAWSTASPYGYTFGSGTRLTVV.

The chain couples TRBV19 to TRBJ2-7; D perhaps matches TRBD2 (6 bases). V dropped 6 bases and J dropped 3 bases, with 18 bases sitting between them. In germline, CDR1 is LNHDA, CDR2 SQIVND (reference sequence). This CDR3 contains 15 residues. In nucleotides, the CDR3 is TGTGCCAGTAGCCAAAAGGGACTTACTGACTACGAGCAGTACTTC. It is translated as CASSQKGLTDYEQYF.

This chain joins TRBV27 and TRBJ1-1; 7 nucleotides agree with TRBD1. The CDR3 totals 14 residues. V shed 7 bases and J 3 bases; nucleotides not matched to a gene: 8. Germline CDR1 and CDR2: MNHEY and SMNVEV (reference sequence). The CDR3 protein is CASTPTGRDTEAFF. CDR3 in DNA: TGTGCCAGCACCCCGACAGGGCGGGACACTGAAGCTTTCTTT.

This clone was counted a single time. This chain uses TRBV27 with TRBJ2-7; D remains ambiguous. CDR3 length equals 16 residues. V gave up 4 bases and J gave up 3 bases, with 19 bases separating them. The germline V gene has CDR1 MNHEY and CDR2 SMNVEV (reference sequence). CDR3 sequence: CASSSRPVRVYYEQYF. CDR3 DNA: TGTGCCAGCAGTTCCCGTCCTGTACGGGTATACTACGAGCAGTACTTC.

The chain links TRBV30 to TRBJ1-1; 8 bases fit TRBD1. The trim removed 2 bases at V and 1 base at J, leaving 3 bases unmatched. The CDR3 has 14 amino acids. CDR1 is GTSNPN and CDR2 is SVGIG in the germline V gene (reference sequence). The chain's CDR3 is CAWSPGTGNTEAFF. As DNA, the CDR3 is TGTGCCTGGAGTCCCGGGACAGGGAACACTGAAGCTTTCTTT.